This T cell receptor beta chain was sequenced during a study of shared clonotypes between healthy human individuals. Points from the study as a whole: Tissue TCR repertoires likely differ from these blood-only repertoires.

Donors comprised healthy HIV-negative adults lacking recent acute infections or vaccinations. Replicate sorted-subset PCRs were loaded with roughly 190 ng DNA, roughly 33,000 T cell genomes. Some clones are missing from TCRdb's copy, which holds only in-frame ones; the method was immunoSEQ multiplex PCR. The table shows about 1.5 million clones, with roughly 98% occurring only once. The ends were cut back, 7 bases at V and 3 bases at J, with 19 bases in the middle. Per germline, CDR1 LNHDA and CDR2 SQIVND (reference sequence). The CDR3 covers 16 residues. This clone was picked up one time. Antigen: not known.

The rearrangement links TRBV19 to TRBJ1-5, with D tentatively TRBD1 (5 bases). The sample was naive CD4+ T cells sorted from blood. Regarding subset: CD45RA+ positively selected. The receptor's source is a man aged 30 to 39 in good health. The CDR3 loop reads CASTMGGGRVNQPQHF. CDR3 nucleotides: TGTGCCAGTACCATGGGTGGGGGAAGGGTCAATCAGCCCCAGCATTTT.